Below are 27 T cell receptor beta chains sequenced from a single sample in a study of T cell changes during pregnancy in multiple sclerosis. Sequenced by immunoSEQ multiplex PCR; TCRdb stores in-frame clones only, minus some. Of tens of thousands of clones in the sample, over 90% were seen once. The source material was peripheral blood, sampled after pregnancy. The receptors derive from a female donor with multiple sclerosis, enrolled in a pregnancy study.

The J gene is TRBJ2-7, the V gene TRBV5-6; 7 nucleotides agree with TRBD1. This CDR3 is 13 amino acids long. CDR1 is SGHDT, CDR2 YYEEEE, per germline. The V and J ends lost 0 bases and 6 bases, in that order; junction bases with no gene match: 3. The chain's CDR3 is CASSLDRGGEQYF. Here the CDR3 DNA reads TGTGCCAGCAGCTTGGACAGGGGTGGCGAGCAGTACTTC.

The V gene is TRBV5-6, the J gene TRBJ2-1; 8 bases are a match to TRBD2. This CDR3 contains 13 residues. CDR1 is SGHDT and CDR2 is YYEEEE in the germline V gene. Losses at the gene ends were 4 bases for V and 7 bases for J; bases not matched to a gene: 4. In nucleotides, the CDR3 is TGTGCCAGCAGCCCAAGCGGGGGTAATGAGCAGTTCTTC. Translated: CASSPSGGNEQFF. Complete variable domain (other parts from reference TRBV5-6 and TRBJ2-1): DAGVTQSPTHLIKTRGQQVTLRCSPKSGHDTVSWYQQALGQGPQFIFQYYEEEERQRGNFPDRFSGHQFPNYSSELNVNALLLGDSALYLCASSPSGGNEQFFGPGTRLTVL.

This sequence joins TRBV29-1 and TRBJ1-6, with 7 bases aligning to TRBD1. J lost 7 bases, V lost 1 base, and 7 bases had no gene match. The CDR3 spans 15 residues. CDR1 is SQVTM and CDR2 is ANQGSEA in the germline V gene. The DNA of the CDR3 is TGCAGCGTTGAAGTGGCGACAGGGCTAAATTCACCCCTCCACTTT. Amino acid sequence: CSVEVATGLNSPLHF.

This clone was picked up one time. This chain uses TRBV9 with TRBJ2-1; 9 bases are shared with TRBD2. This CDR3 has 15 residues. J lost 6 bases, V lost 3 bases, and 7 bases had no gene match. CDR1 and CDR2 from the germline V gene are SGDLS and YYNGEE. CDR3 DNA: TGTGCCAGCAGCGATGAGCGGGGGGCGAGCAATGAGCAGTTCTTC. This encodes CASSDERGASNEQFF.

The rearrangement links TRBV6-5 to TRBJ1-3; D is unresolved. Germline V gene lookup returns CDR1 MNHEY and CDR2 SVGAGI. V lost 2 bases and J 0 bases, leaving 11 bases between the germline ends. The CDR3 has 16 residues. The CDR3: CASSYNSQSSGNTIYF. For the CDR3, the DNA is TGTGCCAGCAGTTACAACAGCCAGAGCTCTGGAAACACCATATATTTT.

CDR3 region: CASSYEAYTEAFF. The CDR3 DNA is TGTGCCAGCAGTTACGAGGCATACACTGAAGCTTTCTTT. The genes are TRBV6-5 and TRBJ1-1; no reliable D call. V lost 2 bases to trimming and J lost 3 bases, with 7 bases between them. The CDR3 has 13 amino acids. Germline V gene lookup returns CDR1 MNHEY and CDR2 SVGAGI.

V and J are TRBV6-5 and TRBJ1-5; 7 bases line up with TRBD1. J gave up 5 bases and V 1 base, and 2 bases lay outside the gene matches. This CDR3 is built from 14 residues. Per germline, CDR1 MNHEY and CDR2 SVGAGI. CDR3 loop: CASSYLGGDQPQHF. In DNA, the CDR3 is TGTGCCAGCAGTTACTTAGGGGGCGATCAGCCCCAGCATTTT.

The gene calls are TRBV28 and TRBJ1-5, with D maybe TRBD1 (6 bases). The CDR3 runs to 13 residues. Trimming cost V 3 bases and J 7 bases, with 10 bases left between them. Germline V gene sequence: CDR1 MDHEN, CDR2 SYDVKM. The CDR3 loop is CASSLTQGQPQHF. The CDR3 nucleotides read TGTGCCAGCAGTTTGACTCAGGGGCAGCCCCAGCATTTT. The full variable domain, completed using reference TRBV28 and TRBJ1-5, is DVKVTQSSRYLVKRTGEKVFLECVQDMDHENMFWYRQDPGLGLRLIYFSYDVKMKEKGDIPEGYSVSREKKERFSLILESASTNQTSMYLCASSLTQGQPQHFGDGTRLSIL.

V usage is TRBV7-9 and J usage is TRBJ2-3; D might be TRBD2 (7 bases). The CDR3 spans 17 residues. V was pared by 1 base and J by 2 bases, with 16 bases between. The germline gives CDR1 SEHNR, CDR2 FQNEAQ (reference sequence). CDR3 DNA: TGTGCCAGCAGCTTAGACGGGGGGCCCCCCCCCACAGATACGCAGTATTTT. Translating it yields CASSLDGGPPPTDTQYF.

V and J are TRBV5-5 and TRBJ2-5, with 8 bases identical to TRBD2. The junction had 10 bases not matched to a gene; V was cut back by 1 base and J by 2 bases. CDR3 length: 17 amino acids. Per the germline V gene, CDR1 is SGHKS and CDR2 is YYEKEE (reference sequence). CDR3 protein: CASSLLPGGTQQETQYF. The CDR3 DNA reads TGTGCCAGCAGCTTGCTCCCGGGGGGGACCCAACAAGAGACCCAGTACTTC.

This clone has just one count. The chain carries TRBV11-2 and TRBJ2-3; no clear D gene. The CDR3 has 15 amino acids. The germline V gene encodes CDR1 SGHAT and CDR2 FQNNGV. Trimming stripped 5 bases from V and 2 bases from J, with 14 bases between. The CDR3 nucleotides read TGTGCCAGCAGCCTGGCCCAAATTAACACAGATACGCAGTATTTT. Translating it yields CASSLAQINTDTQYF. Drawing the rest from reference TRBV11-2 and TRBJ2-3, the complete variable domain is EAGVAQSPRYKIIEKRQSVAFWCNPISGHATLYWYQQILGQGPKLLIQFQNNGVVDDSQLPKDRFSAERLKGVDSTLKIQPAKLEDSAVYLCASSLAQINTDTQYFGPGTRLTVL.

The gene calls are TRBV28 and TRBJ2-7; D possibly corresponds to TRBD2 (6 bases). Trimming left V 2 bases short and J 0 bases short, with 8 bases between. The CDR3 is 14 amino acids. Germline values: CDR1 MDHEN, CDR2 SYDVKM. The CDR3 sequence is CASSLAGTSYEQYF. The CDR3 DNA reads TGTGCCAGCAGTTTAGCGGGGACCTCCTACGAGCAGTACTTC.

V usage is TRBV2 and J usage is TRBJ1-2; D is unclear. Trimming removed 3 bases at V and 8 bases at J, with 13 bases between. Looked up from germline, CDR1 is SNHLY and CDR2 is FYNNEI. The CDR3 covers 13 residues. The CDR3 nucleotides are TGTGCCAGCAGTGAGGCGGAGAAATGGGGCTACACCTTC. Translating gives CASSEAEKWGYTF.

The chain is built from TRBV7-2 and TRBJ2-2; D unresolved. Trimming pared 3 bases from V and 3 bases from J, leaving 8 bases between. Germline values: CDR1 SGHTA, CDR2 FQGNSA. This CDR3 is built from 14 residues. The CDR3: CASSFKRYTGELFF. In nucleotides, the CDR3 is TGTGCCAGCAGCTTCAAACGGTACACCGGGGAGCTGTTTTTT.

The chain carries TRBV9 and TRBJ2-5, with D maybe TRBD1 (5 bases). The CDR3 has 16 amino acids. Germline CDR1 is SGDLS and CDR2 is YYNGEE. V was pared by 4 bases and J by 5 bases, with 21 bases between. CDR3 residues: CASSRPLTVGQETQYF. DNA for the CDR3: TGTGCCAGCAGCCGACCCCTGACCGTGGGGCAGGAGACCCAGTACTTC.

The chain combines TRBV7-9 with TRBJ1-1; D is unclear. The CDR3 spans 14 residues. The germline CDR1 and CDR2 sequences are SEHNR and FQNEAQ (reference sequence). V was cut by 1 base and J by 5 bases, with 11 bases left in between. The CDR3 region is CASSLEWEATEAFF. As DNA, the CDR3 is TGTGCCAGCAGCTTAGAATGGGAGGCAACTGAAGCTTTCTTT.

This chain links TRBV11-3 with TRBJ2-7; perhaps TRBD2 as D (5 bases). Trimming stripped 5 bases from V and 2 bases from J, with 10 bases between. Germline CDR1 is SGHNT and CDR2 is YENEEA. The CDR3 loop spans 13 amino acids. The CDR3 DNA sequence: TGTGCCAGCAGCATGGGAGCCCCCTACGAGCAGTACTTC. The encoded protein is CASSMGAPYEQYF.

The chain couples TRBV5-1 to TRBJ1-2; D gene unclear. The CDR3 has 13 amino acids. The germline V gene has CDR1 SGHRS and CDR2 YFSETQ. V shed 2 bases and J shed 3 bases, with 8 bases lying between them. CDR3 region: CASSFYGDYGYTF. The DNA for the CDR3 is TGCGCCAGCAGCTTTTACGGAGACTATGGCTACACCTTC.

This chain connects TRBV11-2 to TRBJ1-6, with 8 nucleotides matching TRBD1. The CDR3 runs 15 residues. CDR1 and CDR2 from the germline V gene are SGHAT and FQNNGV. Trimming removed 3 bases from V and 7 bases from J; junction bases left unmatched: 5. The CDR3 sequence: CASSLVRGQNSPLHF. In DNA form, the CDR3 reads TGTGCCAGCAGCTTGGTCAGGGGGCAAAATTCACCCCTCCACTTT.

The chain uses TRBV19 and TRBJ1-2; 8 nucleotides agree with TRBD1. The CDR3 consists of 17 residues. Per the germline V gene, CDR1 is LNHDA and CDR2 is SQIVND (reference sequence). With 6 bases clipped from V and 6 bases from J, the junction kept 18 bases outside the gene matches. The DNA for the CDR3 is TGTGCCAGTAGCAATGACAGGGGAGGAGGTCGGAAGAATGGCTACACCTTC. Protein: CASSNDRGGGRKNGYTF. Full variable domain (outside the CDR3, taken from reference TRBV19 and TRBJ1-2): DGGITQSPKYLFRKEGQNVTLSCEQNLNHDAMYWYRQDPGQGLRLIYYSQIVNDFQKGDIAEGYSVSREKKESFPLTVTSAQKNPTAFYLCASSNDRGGGRKNGYTFGSGTRLTVV.

The sample holds a few counts of this clone. The rearrangement links TRBV18 to TRBJ1-5; TRBD1 aligns across 7 bases. Germline lookup yields CDR1 KGHSH and CDR2 LQKENI. Germline trimming cut 2 bases from V and 5 bases from J; bases unmatched to any gene: 9. The CDR3 runs 16 residues. The CDR3 nucleotides read TGTGCCAGCTCACCATCCGCAGGGGGTCAGTATCAGCCCCAGCATTTT. It yields the protein CASSPSAGGQYQPQHF.

V gene TRBV20-1 combines with J gene TRBJ2-7, with a weak D call TRBD1 (5 bases). The V end was cut by 0 bases, the J end by 6 bases, with 6 bases between. The CDR3 length is 11 residues. Germline loops: CDR1 DFQATT, CDR2 SNEGSKA (reference sequence). The CDR3 region is CSARDRGEQYF. CDR3 DNA: TGCAGTGCTAGAGATAGGGGCGAGCAGTACTTC.

The chain couples TRBV21-1 to TRBJ1-1. TRBV21-1 is a listed pseudogene. The CDR3 has 16 residues. The CDR3 nucleotides are TGTGCCAGCAGCAAATCGGCCCCGACGCGGGCCACTGAAGCTTTCTTT. It yields the protein CASSKSAPTRATEAFF.

The chain carries TRBV11-2 and TRBJ2-2; 9 bases fit TRBD1. Germline lookup yields CDR1 SGHAT and CDR2 FQNNGV. CDR3 length: 15 amino acids. Trimming cost V 4 bases and J 4 bases; bases outside gene matches: 4. CDR3 DNA: TGTGCCAGCAGCTCTTGGACAGGGGTCACCGGGGAGCTGTTTTTT. It specifies CASSSWTGVTGELFF.

This clone came up once. This sequence joins TRBV14 and TRBJ2-3, with D tentatively TRBD1 (6 bases). CDR1 is SGHDN and CDR2 is FVKESK in the germline V gene. Trimming shortened V by 5 bases and J by 8 bases, and 11 bases separated the two germline ends. The CDR3 sequence is 12 residues long. The DNA of the CDR3 is TGTGCCAGCAGCTGGAGAGGGGGTACGCAGTATTTT. Translating it yields CASSWRGGTQYF.

The genes are TRBV7-8 and TRBJ1-4, with D hard to call. The CDR3 runs 16 residues. Germline values: CDR1 SGHVS, CDR2 FQNEAQ. The V end was cut by 3 bases, the J end by 7 bases, with 18 bases between. CDR3 sequence reads: CASSFPGDRLGEKLFF. CDR3 DNA: TGTGCCAGCAGCTTCCCCGGAGACCGGCTGGGTGAAAAACTGTTTTTT.

The V and J genes are TRBV5-4 and TRBJ2-1; 9 bases align to TRBD2. The V gene end was trimmed by 3 bases and the J gene end by 4 bases; junction bases not matched to a gene: 11. Germline loops: CDR1 SGHNT, CDR2 YYREEE (reference sequence). The CDR3 extends over 17 amino acids. The CDR3 here is CASSSTILAGRYNEQFF. The CDR3 DNA sequence: TGTGCCAGCAGCTCCACAATCCTAGCGGGGCGATACAATGAGCAGTTCTTC.